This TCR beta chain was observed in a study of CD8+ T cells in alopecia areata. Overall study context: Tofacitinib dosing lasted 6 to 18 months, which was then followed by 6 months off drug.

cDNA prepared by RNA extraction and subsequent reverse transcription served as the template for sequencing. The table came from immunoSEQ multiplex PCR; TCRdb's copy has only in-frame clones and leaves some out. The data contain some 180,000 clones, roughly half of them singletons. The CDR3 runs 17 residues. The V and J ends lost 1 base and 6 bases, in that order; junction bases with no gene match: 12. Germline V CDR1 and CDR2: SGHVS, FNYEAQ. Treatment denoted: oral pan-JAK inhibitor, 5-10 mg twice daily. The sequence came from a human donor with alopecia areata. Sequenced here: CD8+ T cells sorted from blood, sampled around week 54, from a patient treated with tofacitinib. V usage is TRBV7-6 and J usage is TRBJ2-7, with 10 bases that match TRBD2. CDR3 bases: TGTGCCAGCAGCTTAGAGGGGACAGCGGGGGGGAGACGCGAGCAGTACTTC. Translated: CASSLEGTAGGRREQYF.